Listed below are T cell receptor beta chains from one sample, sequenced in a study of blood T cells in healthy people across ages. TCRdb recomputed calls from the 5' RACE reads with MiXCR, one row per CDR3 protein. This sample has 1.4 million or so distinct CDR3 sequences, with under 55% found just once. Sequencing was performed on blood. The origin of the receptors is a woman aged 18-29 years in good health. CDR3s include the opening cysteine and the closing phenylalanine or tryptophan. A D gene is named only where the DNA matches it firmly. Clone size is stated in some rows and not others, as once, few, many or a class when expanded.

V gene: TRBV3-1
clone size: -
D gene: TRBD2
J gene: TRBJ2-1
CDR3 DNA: TGTGCCAGCAGCCCCCGTAGAAGCGGGGGCTACAATGAGCAGTTCTTC
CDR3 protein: CASSPRRSGGYNEQFF

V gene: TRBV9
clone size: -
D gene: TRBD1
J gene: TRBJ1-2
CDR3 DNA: TGTGCCAGCAGCGTAGAAGGCAGGGGGCGCGGCTATGGCTACACCTTC
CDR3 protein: CASSVEGRGRGYGYTF

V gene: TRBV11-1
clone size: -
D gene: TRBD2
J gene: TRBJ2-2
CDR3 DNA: TGTGCCAGCAGCTTGAGGGTAGCGGGAGTCGGGGAGCTGTTTTTT
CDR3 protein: CASSLRVAGVGELFF

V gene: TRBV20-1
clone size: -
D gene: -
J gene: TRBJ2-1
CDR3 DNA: TGCAGTGCTAGTCGGGCGGGCAAATACAATGAGCAGTTCTTC
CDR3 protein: CSASRAGKYNEQFF

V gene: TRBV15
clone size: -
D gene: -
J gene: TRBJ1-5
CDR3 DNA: TGTGCCACCAGCAGAGATCCGGGGGAGGGTCAGCCCCAGCATTTT
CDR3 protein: CATSRDPGEGQPQHF

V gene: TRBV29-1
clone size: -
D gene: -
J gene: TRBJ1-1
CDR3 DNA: TGCAGCGTCCATTTAGGGGGTACTGAAGCTTTCTTT
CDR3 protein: CSVHLGGTEAFF

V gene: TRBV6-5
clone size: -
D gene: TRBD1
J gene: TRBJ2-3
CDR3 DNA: TGTGCCAGCAATCCAACAGGGGTGAGCACAGATACGCAGTATTTT
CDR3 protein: CASNPTGVSTDTQYF

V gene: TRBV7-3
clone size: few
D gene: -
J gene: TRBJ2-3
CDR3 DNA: TGTGTCAGCAGCTTATCGGCGGGAAGGGATACGCAGTATTTT
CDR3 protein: CVSSLSAGRDTQYF

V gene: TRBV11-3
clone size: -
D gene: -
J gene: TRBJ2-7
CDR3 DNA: TGTGCCAGCAGCTTAGAGGCGGGGGCCGAGCAGTACTTC
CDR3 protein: CASSLEAGAEQYF

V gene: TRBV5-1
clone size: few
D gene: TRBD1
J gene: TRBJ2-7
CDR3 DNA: TGCGCCAGCAGCTACAGGACAGGCTACGAGCAGTACTTC
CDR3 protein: CASSYRTGYEQYF

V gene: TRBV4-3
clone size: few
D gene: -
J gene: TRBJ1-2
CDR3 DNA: TGCGCCAGCAGCCAAGCCGGGACACCAATCTATGGCTACACCTTC
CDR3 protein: CASSQAGTPIYGYTF

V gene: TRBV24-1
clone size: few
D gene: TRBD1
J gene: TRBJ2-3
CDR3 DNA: TGTGCCACCAGTGATTTCGGACAGGGGGGAGATACGCAGTATTTT
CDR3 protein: CATSDFGQGGDTQYF

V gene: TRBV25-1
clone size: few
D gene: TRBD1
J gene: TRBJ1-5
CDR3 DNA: TGTGCCAGTACAGGGGACACCCTACTAGGCTGTCAGCCCCAGCATTTT
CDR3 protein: CASTGDTLLGCQPQHF